The rows below give T cell receptor beta chains drawn from one sample of a study of T cell responses to AZD1222 COVID-19 vaccine. Assay: immunoSEQ multiplex PCR; the TCRdb copy retains only in-frame clones and omits some. The sample holds about 120,000 clones; approximately 90% are singletons and the top ten take roughly 2.3%. Sample: peripheral blood, taken on day 0 of AZD1222 vaccination. Source of these receptors: an adult in good health. The CDR3 runs from the conserved cysteine through the conserved F or W. The D gene is left open where the match is weak. Clone size, where shown, is once, few, many, or a class for clones that have expanded.

abundance	j_gene	d_gene	v_gene	CDR3nt	CDR3aa
NA	TRBJ1-1	TRBD1	TRBV7-2	TGTGCCAGCAGCTTAGGGGGGACAGGTCTGAACACTGAAGCTTTCTTT	CASSLGGTGLNTEAFF
few	TRBJ2-2	NA	TRBV5-1	TGCGCCAGCAGCTTGAGGGGAGGGAACACCGGGGAGCTGTTTTTT	CASSLRGGNTGELFF
NA	TRBJ1-6	NA	TRBV2	TGTGCCAGCAGCTGGGACCTTAATTCACCCCTCCACTTT	CASSWDLNSPLHF
NA	TRBJ1-2	NA	TRBV28	TGTGCCAGCAGTAGGCAGGGGCGGTATGGCTACACCTTC	CASSRQGRYGYTF
NA	TRBJ1-3	NA	TRBV15	TGTGCCACCAGCAGAGACCTCAGGGGATACTCTGGAAACACCATATATTTT	CATSRDLRGYSGNTIYF
once	TRBJ2-1	TRBD2	TRBV19	TGTGCCAGTAGCACGACCGGGGGGACCAAGAATGAGCAGTTCTTC	CASSTTGGTKNEQFF
NA	TRBJ2-5	NA	TRBV12-5	TGTGCTAGTGGTTTACCCCCGGGACACCCTGGGGGGGAGACCCAGTACTTC	CASGLPPGHPGGETQYF
once	TRBJ2-3	NA	TRBV18	TGTGCCAGCTCACCACGGGACTCGATGAGCACAGATACGCAGTATTTT	CASSPRDSMSTDTQYF
NA	TRBJ2-1	TRBD2	TRBV3-1/TRBV3-2	TGTGCCAGCAGCCAAGGGGGCGGGAGGGGCTACAATGAGCAGTTCTTC	CASSQGGGRGYNEQFF
NA	TRBJ1-1	NA	TRBV4-2	TGTGCCAGCAGCCAAGCTGAAGGGACTGGGAACACTGAAGCTTTCTTT	CASSQAEGTGNTEAFF
NA	TRBJ2-2	NA	TRBV10-3	TGTGCCATCAGTGAAGCCTGGAACACCGGGGAGCTGTTTTTT	CAISEAWNTGELFF
NA	TRBJ1-2	NA	TRBV29-1	TGCAGCGTTGGGGAGGGAGGCTATGGCTACACCTTC	CSVGEGGYGYTF